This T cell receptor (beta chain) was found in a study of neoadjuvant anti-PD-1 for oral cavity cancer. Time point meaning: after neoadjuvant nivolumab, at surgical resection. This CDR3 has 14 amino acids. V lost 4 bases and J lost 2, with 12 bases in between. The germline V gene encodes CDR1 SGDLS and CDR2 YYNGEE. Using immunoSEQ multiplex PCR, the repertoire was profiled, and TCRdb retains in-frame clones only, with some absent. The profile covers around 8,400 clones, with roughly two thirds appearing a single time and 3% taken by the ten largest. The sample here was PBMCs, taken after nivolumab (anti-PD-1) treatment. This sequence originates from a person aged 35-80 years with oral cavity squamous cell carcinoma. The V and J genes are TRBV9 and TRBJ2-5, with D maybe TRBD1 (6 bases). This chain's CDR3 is CASSQRTDQETQYF. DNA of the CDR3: TGTGCCAGCAGCCAAAGGACAGATCAAGAGACCCAGTACTTC.